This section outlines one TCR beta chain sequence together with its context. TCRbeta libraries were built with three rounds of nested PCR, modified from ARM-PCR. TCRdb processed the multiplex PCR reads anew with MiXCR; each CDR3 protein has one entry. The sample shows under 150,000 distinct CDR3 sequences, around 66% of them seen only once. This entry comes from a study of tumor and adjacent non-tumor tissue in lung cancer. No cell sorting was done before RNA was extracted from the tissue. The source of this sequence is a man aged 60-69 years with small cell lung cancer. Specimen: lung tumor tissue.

The chain's CDR3 is CSAITPYGRWAYTQYF. In DNA form, the CDR3 reads TGCAGTGCTATTACCCCCTACGGGAGGTGGGCATATACGCAGTATTTT. This chain connects TRBV20-1 to TRBJ2-3; 7 bases map to TRBD2. CDR1 and CDR2 from the germline V gene are DFQATT and SNEGSKA (reference sequence). The CDR3 runs to 16 residues. V dropped 4 bases and J dropped 7; count of bases not matched to a gene: 17.